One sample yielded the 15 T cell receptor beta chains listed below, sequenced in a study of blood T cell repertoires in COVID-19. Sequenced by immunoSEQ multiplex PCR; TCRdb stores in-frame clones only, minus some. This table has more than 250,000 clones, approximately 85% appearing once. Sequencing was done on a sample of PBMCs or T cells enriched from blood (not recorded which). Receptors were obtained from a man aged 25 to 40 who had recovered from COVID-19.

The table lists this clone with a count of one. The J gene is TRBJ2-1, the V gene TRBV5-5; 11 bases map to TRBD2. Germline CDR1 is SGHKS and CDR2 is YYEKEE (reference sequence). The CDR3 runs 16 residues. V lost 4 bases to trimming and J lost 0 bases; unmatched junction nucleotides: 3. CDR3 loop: CASSITSGSSYNEQFF. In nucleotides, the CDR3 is TGTGCCAGCAGCATTACTAGCGGGAGCTCCTACAATGAGCAGTTCTTC.

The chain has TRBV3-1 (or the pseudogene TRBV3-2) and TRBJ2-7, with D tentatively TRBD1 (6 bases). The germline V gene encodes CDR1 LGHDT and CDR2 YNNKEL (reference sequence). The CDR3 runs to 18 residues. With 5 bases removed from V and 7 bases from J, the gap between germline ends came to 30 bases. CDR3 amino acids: CASSVRAGAKDNFREQYF. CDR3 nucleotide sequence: TGTGCCAGCAGCGTCCGTGCAGGGGCCAAGGACAACTTTAGGGAGCAGTACTTC.

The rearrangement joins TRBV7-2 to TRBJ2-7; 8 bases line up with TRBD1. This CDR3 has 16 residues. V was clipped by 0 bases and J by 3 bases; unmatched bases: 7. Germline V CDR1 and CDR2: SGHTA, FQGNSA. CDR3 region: CASSLADTGGNYEQYF. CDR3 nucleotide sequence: TGTGCCAGCAGCTTAGCGGATACAGGGGGGAACTACGAGCAGTACTTC.

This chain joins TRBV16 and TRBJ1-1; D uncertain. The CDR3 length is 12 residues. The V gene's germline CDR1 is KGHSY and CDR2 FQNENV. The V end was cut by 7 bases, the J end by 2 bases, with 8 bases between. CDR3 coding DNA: TGTGCCAGCACCTACGTAAACACTGAAGCTTTCTTT. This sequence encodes CASTYVNTEAFF.

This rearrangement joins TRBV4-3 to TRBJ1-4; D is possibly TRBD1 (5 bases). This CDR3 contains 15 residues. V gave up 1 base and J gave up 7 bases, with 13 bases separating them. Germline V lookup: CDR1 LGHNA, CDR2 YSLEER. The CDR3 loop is CASSQVSREGEKLFF. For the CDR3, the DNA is TGCGCCAGCAGCCAAGTGTCCAGGGAGGGTGAAAAACTGTTTTTT.

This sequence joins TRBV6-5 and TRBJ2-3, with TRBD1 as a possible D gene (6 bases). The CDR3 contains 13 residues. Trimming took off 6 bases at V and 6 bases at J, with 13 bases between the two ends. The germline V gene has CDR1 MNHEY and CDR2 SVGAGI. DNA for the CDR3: TGTGCCAGCAGGGACAGAAACAGGGATACGCAGTATTTT. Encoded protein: CASRDRNRDTQYF.

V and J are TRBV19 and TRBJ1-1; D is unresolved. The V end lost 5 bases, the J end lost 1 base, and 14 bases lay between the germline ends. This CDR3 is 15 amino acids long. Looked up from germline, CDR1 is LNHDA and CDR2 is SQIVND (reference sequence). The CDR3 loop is CASSPRVQTNTEAFF. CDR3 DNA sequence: TGTGCCAGTAGTCCCCGGGTGCAGACGAACACTGAAGCTTTCTTT.

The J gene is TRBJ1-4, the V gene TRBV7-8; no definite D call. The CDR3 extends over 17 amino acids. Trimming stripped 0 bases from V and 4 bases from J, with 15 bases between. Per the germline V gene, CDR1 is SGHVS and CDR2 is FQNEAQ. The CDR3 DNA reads TGTGCCAGCAGCTTAGCGCGGATCTCAACCCGTAATGAAAAACTGTTTTTT. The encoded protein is CASSLARISTRNEKLFF.

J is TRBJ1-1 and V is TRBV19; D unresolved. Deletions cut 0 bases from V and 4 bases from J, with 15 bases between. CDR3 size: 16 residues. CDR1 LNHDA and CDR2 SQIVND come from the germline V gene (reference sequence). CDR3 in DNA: TGTGCCAGTAGTATAGATAGTGCGGGGTTAGCCACTGAAGCTTTCTTT. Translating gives CASSIDSAGLATEAFF.

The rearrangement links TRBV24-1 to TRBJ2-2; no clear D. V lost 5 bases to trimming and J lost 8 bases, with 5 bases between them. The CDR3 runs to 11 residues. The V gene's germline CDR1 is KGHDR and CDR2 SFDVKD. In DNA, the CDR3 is TGTGCCACCAGTGCGTTAGGGGAGCTGTTTTTT. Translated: CATSALGELFF.

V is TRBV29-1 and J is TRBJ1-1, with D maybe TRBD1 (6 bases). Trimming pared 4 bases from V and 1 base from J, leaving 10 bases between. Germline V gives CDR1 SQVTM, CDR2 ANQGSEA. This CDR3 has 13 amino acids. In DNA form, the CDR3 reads TGCAGCGTTGTAGGACAGCCGAACACTGAAGCTTTCTTT. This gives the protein CSVVGQPNTEAFF.

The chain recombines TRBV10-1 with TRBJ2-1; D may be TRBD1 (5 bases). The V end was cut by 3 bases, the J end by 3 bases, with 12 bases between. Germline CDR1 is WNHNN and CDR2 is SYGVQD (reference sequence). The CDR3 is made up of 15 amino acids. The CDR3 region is CASSDDRLNYNEQFF. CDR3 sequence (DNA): TGCGCCAGCAGTGACGACAGACTCAACTACAATGAGCAGTTCTTC.

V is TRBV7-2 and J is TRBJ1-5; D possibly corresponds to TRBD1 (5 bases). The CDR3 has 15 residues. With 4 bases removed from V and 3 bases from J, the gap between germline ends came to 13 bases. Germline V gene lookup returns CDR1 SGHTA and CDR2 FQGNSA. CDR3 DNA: TGTGCCAGCAGCTGGGGGGGACCGTCCAATCAGCCCCAGCATTTT. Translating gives CASSWGGPSNQPQHF.

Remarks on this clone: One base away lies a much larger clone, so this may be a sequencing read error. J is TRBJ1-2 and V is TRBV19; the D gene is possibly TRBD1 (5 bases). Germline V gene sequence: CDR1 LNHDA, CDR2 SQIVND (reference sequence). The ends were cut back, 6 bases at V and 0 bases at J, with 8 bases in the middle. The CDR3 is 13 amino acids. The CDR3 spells CASSLTANYGYTF. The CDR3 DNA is TGTGCCAGTAGCTTGACAGCTAACTATGGCTACACCTTC. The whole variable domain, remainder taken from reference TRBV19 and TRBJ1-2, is DGGITQSPKYLFRKEGQNVTLSCEQNLNHDAMYWYRQDPGQGLRLIYYSQIVNDFQKGDIAEGYSVSREKKESFPLTVTSAQKNPTAFYLCASSLTANYGYTFGSGTRLTVV.

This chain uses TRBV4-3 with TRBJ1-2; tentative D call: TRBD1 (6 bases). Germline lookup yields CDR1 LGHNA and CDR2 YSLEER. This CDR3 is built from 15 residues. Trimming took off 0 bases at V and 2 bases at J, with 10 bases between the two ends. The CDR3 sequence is CASSQDSGTNYGYTF. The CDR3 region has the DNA TGCGCCAGCAGCCAAGACTCCGGGACAAACTATGGCTACACCTTC.